Here is one T cell receptor beta chain with its context. Its specificity is unknown. This record comes from a study of T cells in localized non-small cell lung cancer. Study-wide findings and caveats: Adjacent lung held a median roughly 50 of the top 100 tumor clones.

Clones were sequenced by immunoSEQ multiplex PCR, and TCRdb holds only the in-frame ones, with some missing. Among roughly 18,000 clones, around 86% were seen once, and the ten largest hold 25%. The specimen was peripheral blood, collected before any cancer treatment. The receptor's source is a female donor older than 55 with stage I lung adenocarcinoma.

DNA for the CDR3: TGCGCCAGCAGCCTAGAAGGTCCGGACAGGGGAACCTACGAGCAGTACTTC. Protein: CASSLEGPDRGTYEQYF. The rearrangement uses TRBV4-1 and TRBJ2-7; 9 nucleotides line up with TRBD1. The V gene end was trimmed by 4 bases and the J gene end by 2 bases; junction bases not matched to a gene: 12. Germline V gene data show CDR1 as MGHRA and CDR2 as YSYEKL. The CDR3 covers 17 residues.